These 30 T cell receptor beta chains were all obtained from the same sample, sequenced in a study of cytomegalovirus exposure and HLA in healthy donors. PCR primers comprised 60 Vbeta and 13 Jbeta primers. Generated by immunoSEQ multiplex PCR, the TCRdb table keeps only in-frame clones and is missing some. The sample lists fewer than 100,000 clones, roughly 80% occurring once. The sample consisted of PBMCs. The receptor source for this set is a man in his forties or fifties in good health and CMV-seronegative.

In the case of this clone: The junction and the germline gene differ at one end; a read error may be behind it. The V and J genes are TRBV7-9 and TRBJ2-3, with D tentatively TRBD2 (7 bases). This CDR3 has 14 amino acids. Germline lookup yields CDR1 SEHNR and CDR2 FQNEAQ (reference sequence). CDR3 nucleotide sequence: TGTTCCAGCAGCTGGGGGGGGGCCTGGGATACGCAGTATTTT. Its translation is CSSSWGGAWDTQYF.

This clone was detected only a few times. This chain joins TRBV28 and TRBJ2-7, with a possible D match to TRBD2 (5 bases). The CDR3 runs to 14 residues. The germline CDR1 and CDR2 sequences are MDHEN and SYDVKM. V lost 5 bases to trimming and J lost 0 bases, with 11 bases between them. The CDR3 reads CASSQRRTSYEQYF. CDR3 coding DNA: TGTGCCAGCAGTCAGAGGAGGACCTCCTACGAGCAGTACTTC. Full variable domain (remainder filled in from reference TRBV28 and TRBJ2-7): DVKVTQSSRYLVKRTGEKVFLECVQDMDHENMFWYRQDPGLGLRLIYFSYDVKMKEKGDIPEGYSVSREKKERFSLILESASTNQTSMYLCASSQRRTSYEQYFGPGTRLTVT.

The CDR3 loop is CASSVAGGYATNEKLFF. For the CDR3, the DNA is TGTGCCAGCAGCGTAGCGGGGGGATACGCAACTAATGAAAAACTGTTTTTT. The chain couples TRBV9 to TRBJ1-4, with D perhaps matching TRBD1 (5 bases). The CDR3 length is 17 residues. The germline V and J ends were trimmed by 0 bases and 0 bases, with 12 bases remaining between them. Germline V lookup: CDR1 SGDLS, CDR2 YYNGEE.

The chain links TRBV7-2 to TRBJ1-4, with D perhaps matching TRBD1 (5 bases). This CDR3 contains 13 residues. CDR1 and CDR2 from the germline V gene are SGHTA and FQGNSA. Deletions cut 7 bases from V and 10 bases from J, with 16 bases between. The CDR3 protein is CASIPGPGGKLFF. CDR3 DNA sequence: TGTGCCAGCATTCCAGGGCCTGGCGGAAAACTGTTTTTT.

The gene calls are TRBV11-2 and TRBJ2-5, with D tentatively TRBD2 (6 bases). Trimming shortened V by 8 bases and J by 9 bases, and 16 bases separated the two germline ends. The CDR3 has 12 residues. The germline CDR1 and CDR2 sequences are SGHAT and FQNNGV. The CDR3 nucleotides are TGTGCCAGCGGGGCGTTTTGGGGGGCCCAGTACTTC. Protein: CASGAFWGAQYF.

The V call is TRBV20-1, the J call TRBJ1-1, with a tentative D call TRBD1 (5 bases). CDR1 and CDR2 (germline): DFQATT, SNEGSKA (reference sequence). The CDR3 sequence is 11 residues long. Trimming pared 6 bases from V and 2 bases from J, leaving 7 bases between. In nucleotides, the CDR3 is TGCAGTGCCGGGGGTAACACTGAAGCTTTCTTT. Its protein is CSAGGNTEAFF.

In nucleotides, the CDR3 is TGTGCCAGCAGTAGACAGGGTGGCCCAGATACGCAGTATTTT. It is translated as CASSRQGGPDTQYF. The gene calls are TRBV6-1 and TRBJ2-3; 7 bases fit TRBD1. This CDR3 has 14 amino acids. The germline V gene has CDR1 MNHNS and CDR2 SASEGT. Losses at the gene ends were 5 bases for V and 4 bases for J; bases not matched to a gene: 6.

CDR3 protein: CASSTSGGPGELFF. CDR3 nucleotide sequence: TGTGCCAGTAGCACCAGCGGGGGCCCCGGGGAGCTGTTTTTT. The chain recombines TRBV19 with TRBJ2-2; 8 bases map to TRBD2. The CDR3 contains 14 residues. The V and J ends lost 6 bases and 6 bases, in that order; junction bases with no gene match: 6. Germline CDR1 and CDR2: LNHDA and SQIVND (reference sequence). The variable domain in full, with the rest retrieved from reference TRBV19 and TRBJ2-2, is DGGITQSPKYLFRKEGQNVTLSCEQNLNHDAMYWYRQDPGQGLRLIYYSQIVNDFQKGDIAEGYSVSREKKESFPLTVTSAQKNPTAFYLCASSTSGGPGELFFGEGSRLTVL.

As regards this clone: At one of its ends the junction is not consistent with the germline gene, which may arise from a read error. CDR3: CAQDRRGADGHTF. The CDR3 nucleotides are TGTGCACAGGACCGTCGGGGGGCTGATGGCCACACCTTC. The chain has TRBV7-9 and TRBJ1-2; D perhaps matches TRBD1 (6 bases). The germline gives CDR1 SEHNR, CDR2 FQNEAQ (reference sequence). CDR3 length: 13 residues.

This clone has a handful of counts. The sample has other DNA sequences that encode this CDR3 too. The J gene is TRBJ2-3, the V gene TRBV9, with 10 bases fitting TRBD2. The CDR3 has 16 amino acids. The germline gives CDR1 SGDLS, CDR2 YYNGEE. Trimming at V came to 3 bases and at J to 5 bases, leaving 9 bases not matched to a gene. CDR3 nucleotides: TGTGCCAGCAGCGACGGAGCGGGGGGGGGACAAGATACGCAGTATTTT. It is translated as CASSDGAGGGQDTQYF.

This clone showed up just a few times. The chain uses TRBV7-7 and TRBJ2-3, with 9 nucleotides matching TRBD2. CDR3 length: 14 residues. The germline gives CDR1 SSHAT, CDR2 FNYEAQ (reference sequence). V gave up 5 bases and J gave up 3 bases; unmatched junction bases: 3. This CDR3 reads CASSPLAGTDTQYF. CDR3 DNA: TGTGCCAGCAGCCCACTAGCGGGTACAGATACGCAGTATTTT.

This clone was seen only a few times. The CDR3: CASSLGSGDQPQHF. The CDR3 coding sequence is TGTGCCAGCAGCTTAGGCTCAGGGGATCAGCCCCAGCATTTT. The chain combines TRBV11-1 with TRBJ1-5; D is possibly TRBD1 (6 bases). V lost 1 base to trimming and J lost 5 bases, with 9 bases between them. This CDR3 has 14 amino acids. Germline assignment: CDR1 SGHAT and CDR2 FQDESV (reference sequence).

J is TRBJ2-2 and V is TRBV4-1; 9 bases map to TRBD2. Trimming cost V 0 bases and J 4 bases; bases outside gene matches: 15. This CDR3 comprises 20 residues. From germline, CDR1 is MGHRA and CDR2 YSYEKL. The chain's CDR3 is CASSQDQDSRLAGVTGELFF. The DNA for the CDR3 is TGCGCCAGCAGCCAAGATCAGGACTCGCGTTTAGCGGGAGTCACCGGGGAGCTGTTTTTT.

This clone has just a few counts. This chain joins TRBV21-1 and TRBJ2-1; the DNA was not compared with TRBD2, the D call given in the table. TRBV21-1 is labeled a pseudogene. The CDR3 is 15 residues long. The CDR3 coding sequence is TGTGCCAGCAGCACGCTAACGACTGGACTAGCGGGAGTATTCTTC. Its translation: CASSTLTTGLAGVFF.

V usage is TRBV2 and J usage is TRBJ1-1; D perhaps matches TRBD1 (6 bases). V dropped 2 bases and J dropped 2 bases, with 24 bases sitting between them. The length of the CDR3 is 19 residues. CDR1 SNHLY and CDR2 FYNNEI come from the germline V gene. CDR3 DNA: TGTGCCAGCAGTGAATTGGGGACGGGGGGCCAAGGTGGCAACACTGAAGCTTTCTTT. It yields the protein CASSELGTGGQGGNTEAFF.

The chain is built from TRBV5-1 and TRBJ2-3; 12 positions agree with TRBD2. Germline V gene lookup returns CDR1 SGHRS and CDR2 YFSETQ. The CDR3 is 17 amino acids. The V segment lost 0 bases and the J segment 3 bases; nucleotides outside the gene matches: 5. The CDR3, as DNA: TGCGCCAGCAGCTTGGTGACTAGCGGGAGTAGGACAGATACGCAGTATTTT. Its translation: CASSLVTSGSRTDTQYF.

The chain has TRBV5-4 and TRBJ1-5; D call uncertain. The V gene's germline CDR1 is SGHNT and CDR2 YYREEE (reference sequence). The CDR3 is 12 residues long. V was shortened by 2 bases and J by 4 bases, with 4 bases between the two germline ends. The CDR3 sequence: CASSLYNQPQHF. As DNA, the CDR3 is TGTGCCAGCAGCTTATATAATCAGCCCCAGCATTTT.

Here the CDR3 DNA reads TGTGCCAGTAGTAGGGACAGGGAATTGGGAGAGACCCAGTACTTC. Translated, it gives CASSRDRELGETQYF. The chain joins TRBV19 to TRBJ2-5; TRBD1 matches 9 bases. With V trimmed by 4 bases and J by 4 bases, 7 bases remained unmatched. The germline gives CDR1 LNHDA, CDR2 SQIVND (reference sequence). This CDR3 region has 15 residues.

The table lists this clone with a count of one. The chain couples TRBV2 to TRBJ2-2; 9 nucleotides align to TRBD1. CDR3 size: 13 residues. Germline V lookup: CDR1 SNHLY, CDR2 FYNNEI. The trim removed 9 bases at V and 5 bases at J, leaving 4 bases unmatched. The CDR3 bases are TGTGCCAGAGGACAGGGGTGGACCGGGGAGCTGTTTTTT. It specifies CARGQGWTGELFF. The full variable domain, completed using reference TRBV2 and TRBJ2-2, is EPEVTQTPSHQVTQMGQEVILRCVPISNHLYFYWYRQILGQKVEFLVSFYNNEISEKSEIFDDQFSVERPDGSNFTLKIRSTKLEDSAMYFCARGQGWTGELFFGEGSRLTVL.

The genes are TRBV19 and TRBJ1-2; TRBD1 is a possible D gene (5 bases). From germline, CDR1 is LNHDA and CDR2 SQIVND (reference sequence). V was cut by 6 bases and J by 0 bases, with 23 bases left in between. There are 18 residues in the CDR3. The CDR3 bases are TGTGCCAGTAGCCCCCCCCGGACCCAGAGACAGTCTAACTATGGCTACACCTTC. Amino acids: CASSPPRTQRQSNYGYTF.

This clone was counted a few times. V is TRBV5-1 and J is TRBJ1-1; no clear D gene. Germline V CDR1 and CDR2: SGHRS, YFSETQ. With 1 base removed from V and 8 bases from J, the gap between germline ends came to 15 bases. The CDR3 is 14 amino acids. In DNA, the CDR3 is TGCGCCAGCAGCTTGACTAACACGGGAGTGGAAGCTTTCTTT. It specifies CASSLTNTGVEAFF.

The chain couples TRBV6-5 to TRBJ2-5; 7 positions agree with TRBD1. This CDR3 has 14 residues. Germline trimming cut 0 bases from V and 5 bases from J; bases unmatched to any gene: 3. In germline, CDR1 is MNHEY, CDR2 SVGAGI. CDR3 nucleotides: TGTGCCAGCAGTTACTCAGGGGGCTTCGAGACCCAGTACTTC. Its protein is CASSYSGGFETQYF.

The chain combines TRBV5-1 with TRBJ2-7; possibly TRBD1 for D (5 bases). With 7 bases removed from V and 5 bases from J, the gap between germline ends came to 22 bases. Germline V gene sequence: CDR1 SGHRS, CDR2 YFSETQ. This CDR3 has 15 amino acids. CDR3 sequence: CASGPWMGQSHEQYF. The DNA for the CDR3 is TGCGCCAGCGGACCCTGGATGGGGCAGTCCCACGAGCAGTACTTC.

A note on this clone: A junction boundary mismatches the germline segment, possibly from a read error. The chain links TRBV28 to TRBJ2-7; the D is unclear. Looked up from germline, CDR1 is MDHEN and CDR2 is SYDVKM. The CDR3 length is 14 residues. The CDR3 region has the DNA TGTGCCAGCAGTTCGAGGCTCGCGTCCTACGAGCGGTACTTC. It yields the protein CASSSRLASYERYF.

The chain combines TRBV27 with TRBJ1-5; D is possibly TRBD1 (6 bases). V lost 3 bases to trimming and J lost 5 bases, with 11 bases between them. The CDR3 consists of 14 residues. From germline, CDR1 is MNHEY and CDR2 SMNVEV (reference sequence). CDR3 nucleotides: TGTGCCAGCAGTTTTAGCAGGGGTGATCAGCCCCAGCATTTT. Encoded protein: CASSFSRGDQPQHF.

The genes are TRBV5-8 and TRBJ2-1; 10 bases agree with TRBD2. This CDR3 is built from 16 residues. The junction had 11 bases not matched to a gene; V was cut back by 3 bases and J by 8 bases. The V gene's germline CDR1 is SGHTS and CDR2 YDEGEE. The CDR3 bases are TGTGCCAGCAGCTGGGAACTAGCGGGGCCCGGGTATGAGCAGTTCTTC. Residues: CASSWELAGPGYEQFF.

The chain links TRBV30 to TRBJ1-4; TRBD1 aligns across 7 bases. V was clipped by 5 bases and J by 5 bases; unmatched bases: 5. The germline CDR1 and CDR2 sequences are GTSNPN and SVGIG (reference sequence). The CDR3 spans 13 residues. This chain's CDR3 is CAWGDRENEKLFF. The CDR3 DNA follows: TGTGCCTGGGGAGACAGGGAGAATGAAAAACTGTTTTTT.

As to this clone: This same CDR3 is encoded by further DNA sequences in the sample. The chain carries TRBV4-2 and TRBJ1-2; D unresolved. Trimming left V 1 base short and J 2 bases short, with 8 bases between. Germline V gives CDR1 LGHNA, CDR2 YNFKEQ. The CDR3 sequence is 14 residues long. The CDR3 nucleotides are TGTGCCAGCAGCCAAGGGGGAGGGAACTATGGCTACACCTTC. Its translation is CASSQGGGNYGYTF.

The chain is built from TRBV5-6 and TRBJ2-7, with 8 bases lining up with TRBD2. With V trimmed by 6 bases and J by 5 bases, 10 bases remained unmatched. The CDR3 sequence is 14 residues long. The germline gives CDR1 SGHDT, CDR2 YYEEEE. The CDR3 loop reads CASIFSPGGHEQYF. For the CDR3, the DNA is TGTGCCAGCATCTTCTCCCCGGGGGGGCACGAGCAGTACTTC.

This clone was recorded once. The J gene is TRBJ2-7, the V gene TRBV18; perhaps TRBD2 as D (5 bases). From germline, CDR1 is KGHSH and CDR2 LQKENI. V was shortened by 6 bases and J by 6 bases, with 15 bases between the two germline ends. The CDR3 totals 13 residues. This CDR3 is CASSREEGSEQYF. The CDR3 nucleotides are TGTGCCAGCTCCCGGGAAGAGGGCAGCGAGCAGTACTTC.